The clone carrying this T cell receptor beta chain was seen more than once but under ten times. The antigen is not known. The PCR contained 60 Vbeta and 13 Jbeta primers. Sequenced by immunoSEQ multiplex PCR; TCRdb stores in-frame clones only, minus some. Among approximately 72,000 clones, approximately 78% were seen once, and the ten largest hold 1.9%. This sample is drawn from a study of cytomegalovirus exposure and HLA in healthy donors. Study outcomes and limitations: In a later analysis, across HLA loci, associated TCR counts were highest for DRB1, lowest for HLA-C. In a later analysis, donors in an Asian-associated ancestry cluster reportedly had fewer N-insertions in productive TCRs than the cohort mean.

Sequences were obtained from PBMCs. This clonotype was sampled from a man aged 18 to 30 in good health and CMV-seronegative.

CDR3: CATSREWREMSYNEQFF. The CDR3 bases are TGTGCCACCAGCAGAGAATGGCGGGAGATGTCCTACAATGAGCAGTTCTTC. The chain combines TRBV15 with TRBJ2-1; 7 positions agree with TRBD2. Germline loops: CDR1 LNHNV, CDR2 YYDKDF (reference sequence). The CDR3 has 17 amino acids. V gave up 0 bases and J gave up 1 base; unmatched junction bases: 6.